The T cell receptor (beta chain) described here comes from a study of T cell responses to AZD1222 COVID-19 vaccine. Study outcomes and limitations: Most donors were white British and more were female, and clonal diversity was possibly underestimated. Repertoire sampling happened only post peak T cell response.

Remarks on this clone: Its antigen is not identified.

Assay used: immunoSEQ multiplex PCR; TCRdb lists only in-frame clones, some missing. This sample has some 150,000 clones, with 87% found just once. Germline V gene sequence: CDR1 LNHDA, CDR2 SQIVND (reference sequence). With V trimmed by 3 bases and J by 0 bases, 13 bases remained unmatched. The CDR3 spans 18 residues. Researchers grouped second doses given at about 4 or about 12 weeks into one pool. This clonotype was sampled from an adult who received the AZD1222 COVID-19 vaccine. Material: peripheral blood, obtained 28 days after the second AZD1222 dose. The chain recombines TRBV19 with TRBJ2-5; TRBD2 matches 7 bases. The CDR3 protein is CASSIGAGLISYQETQYF. The DNA of the CDR3 is TGTGCCAGTAGTATTGGAGCGGGATTAATCTCGTACCAAGAGACCCAGTACTTC.